This entry lists 21 T cell receptor beta chains sequenced from one sample in a study of T cells in Graves' hyperthyroidism and ophthalmopathy. Amplification targeted TCR beta CDR3 regions from RNA transcripts. Primed by the HTBI set, a first-round RT-PCR was run on the TCR CDR3. One entry per CDR3 protein, called by TCRdb with MiXCR from the multiplex PCR reads. This table holds under 600,000 distinct CDR3 sequences, approximately 15% found once. What was sequenced was blood. The receptors were gathered from a woman in her 40s with Graves' ophthalmopathy.

This sequence joins TRBV20-1 and TRBJ2-7, with D perhaps TRBD1 (5 bases). From germline, CDR1 is DFQATT and CDR2 SNEGSKA (reference sequence). Trimming pared 6 bases from V and 3 bases from J, leaving 9 bases between. The CDR3 covers 11 residues. The CDR3 bases are TGCAGTGCCGTCGACAGCTACGAGCAGTACTTC. Protein: CSAVDSYEQYF.

In its sample, this clonotype was seen many times. The chain joins TRBV12-3 or TRBV12-4 to TRBJ2-1, with TRBD2 as a possible D gene (6 bases). V lost 5 bases, J lost 0 bases, and 14 bases lay in between. The CDR3 consists of 16 residues. CDR3 DNA: TGTGCCAGCAGTCCTAAAGCGGGCGGCTCCTACAATGAGCAGTTCTTC. Encoded protein: CASSPKAGGSYNEQFF.

This clonotype was observed many times. The gene calls are TRBV20-1 and TRBJ2-7, with 8 bases that match TRBD2. CDR3 length equals 12 residues. With V trimmed by 1 base and J by 6 bases, 2 bases remained unmatched. Germline CDR1 reads DFQATT; CDR2 reads SNEGSKA (reference sequence). In DNA form, the CDR3 reads TGCAGTGCTAGAGGGACTAGCAGCGAGCAGTACTTC. This codes for CSARGTSSEQYF.

In its sample, this clonotype was seen once. This chain joins TRBV19 and TRBJ2-6, with D possibly being TRBD1 or TRBD2 (5 bases each). Trimming pared 5 bases from V and 2 bases from J, leaving 13 bases between. Per germline, CDR1 LNHDA and CDR2 SQIVND (reference sequence). The length of the CDR3 is 16 residues. CDR3 sequence (DNA): TGTGCCAGTAGTGTGGGGGAATCGGCTGGGGCCAACGTCCTGACTTTC. Amino acids: CASSVGESAGANVLTF.

In the case of this clonotype: One junction end disagrees with the germline gene, perhaps due to a read error. The genes are TRBV24-1 and TRBJ2-1, with 9 bases fitting TRBD1. This CDR3 contains 16 residues. Per the germline V gene, CDR1 is KGHDR and CDR2 is SFDVKD. The CDR3 sequence is CAPSPPGTGNYNEQFF. As DNA, the CDR3 is TGTGCCCCCAGTCCCCCCGGGACAGGGAACTACAATGAGCAGTTCTTC.

This clonotype was picked up a small number of times. The chain carries TRBV5-1 and TRBJ2-6; 7 bases line up with TRBD1. Germline V CDR1 and CDR2: SGHRS, YFSETQ. The CDR3 sequence is 17 residues long. Germline trimming cut 2 bases from V and 0 bases from J; bases unmatched to any gene: 5. CDR3 sequence reads: CASSLNRGYSGANVLTF. The CDR3 coding sequence is TGCGCCAGCAGCTTAAACAGGGGTTACTCTGGGGCCAACGTCCTGACTTTC.

This clonotype came up many times. This chain connects TRBV3-1 to TRBJ2-7, with 7 bases that match TRBD1. CDR3 length: 14 amino acids. Germline loops: CDR1 LGHDT, CDR2 YNNKEL (reference sequence). The V segment lost 2 bases and the J segment 3 bases; nucleotides outside the gene matches: 4. The DNA for the CDR3 is TGTGCCAGCAGCCAAACGGGACAGATCTACGAGCAGTACTTC. Protein: CASSQTGQIYEQYF.

There are many counts of this clonotype. The chain is built from TRBV6-1 and TRBJ2-1, with TRBD2 identical over 7 bases. The CDR3 runs 14 residues. The V segment lost 6 bases and the J segment 8 bases; nucleotides outside the gene matches: 10. Germline V lookup: CDR1 MNHNS, CDR2 SASEGT. CDR3 loop: CASRPSGGRDEQFF. The CDR3 DNA sequence: TGTGCCAGCAGGCCTAGCGGAGGAAGGGATGAGCAGTTCTTC.

The genes are TRBV30 and TRBJ1-5; tentatively, D is TRBD1 (5 bases). The V gene's germline CDR1 is GTSNPN and CDR2 SVGIG (reference sequence). There are 13 residues in the CDR3. Trimming shortened V by 0 bases and J by 6 bases, and 9 bases separated the two germline ends. The CDR3 is CAWSVQESQPQHF. CDR3 coding DNA: TGTGCCTGGAGTGTACAGGAAAGTCAGCCCCAGCATTTT.

The rearrangement links TRBV7-8 to TRBJ2-2; D remains ambiguous. The CDR3 consists of 14 residues. V was cut by 5 bases and J by 1 base, with 8 bases left in between. From germline, CDR1 is SGHVS and CDR2 FQNEAQ. The DNA for the CDR3 is TGTGCCAGCAGCCCAGACGAGAACACCGGGGAGCTGTTTTTT. The encoded protein is CASSPDENTGELFF.

This clonotype came up many times. V and J are TRBV3-1 and TRBJ2-5; TRBD2 aligns across 7 bases. The CDR3 length is 18 residues. After removal of 4 bases from V and 2 bases from J, the junction contained 16 bases not matched to a gene. CDR1 and CDR2 (germline): LGHDT, YNNKEL (reference sequence). The chain's CDR3 is CASSPRLGLWGGQETQYF. The CDR3 nucleotides read TGTGCCAGCAGCCCGCGTCTCGGCCTCTGGGGAGGGCAAGAGACCCAGTACTTC.

The chain couples TRBV28 to TRBJ2-7; D might be TRBD1 (6 bases). The V gene lost 6 bases and the J gene lost 5 bases, with 20 bases spanning the gap. CDR1 MDHEN and CDR2 SYDVKM come from the germline V gene. This CDR3 has 15 residues. This CDR3 reads CASRCGGQKCHEQYF. DNA of the CDR3: TGTGCCAGCAGGTGTGGGGGCCAGAAGTGCCACGAGCAGTACTTC.

This clonotype was recorded many times. The genes are TRBV4-2 and TRBJ1-2; D is unresolved. The CDR3 totals 14 residues. V gave up 4 bases and J gave up 9 bases, with 18 bases separating them. Looked up from germline, CDR1 is LGHNA and CDR2 is YNFKEQ. CDR3 residues: CASSRAQQIGSYTF. The CDR3 DNA is TGTGCCAGCAGCCGAGCTCAGCAGATCGGGAGCTACACCTTC.

This chain links TRBV7-9 with TRBJ1-1; D remains ambiguous. CDR3 size: 12 residues. The germline V gene has CDR1 SEHNR and CDR2 FQNEAQ (reference sequence). Trimming removed 6 bases at V and 1 base at J, with 6 bases between. This CDR3 is CASRRQNTEAFF. The CDR3 region has the DNA TGTGCCAGCAGACGACAGAACACTGAAGCTTTCTTT. Complete variable domain (other parts from reference TRBV7-9 and TRBJ1-1): DTGVSQNPRHKITKRGQNVTFRCDPISEHNRLYWYRQTLGQGPEFLTYFQNEAQLEKSRLLSDRFSAERPKGSFSTLEIQRTEQGDSAMYLCASRRQNTEAFFGQGTRLTVV.

There are a few counts of this clonotype. This rearrangement joins TRBV20-1 to TRBJ1-2; 7 nucleotides line up with TRBD1. The CDR3 length is 15 residues. Germline assignment: CDR1 DFQATT and CDR2 SNEGSKA (reference sequence). J lost 2 bases, V lost 5 bases, and 11 bases had no gene match. The CDR3 region has the DNA TGCAGTGCTTCCCCCGGGACAGCCAACAACTATGGCTACACCTTC. Its protein product is CSASPGTANNYGYTF.

This clonotype was recorded only once. The rearrangement links TRBV5-8 to TRBJ2-1; TRBD2 is a possible D gene (6 bases). Trimming shortened V by 7 bases and J by 6 bases, and 23 bases separated the two germline ends. CDR1 and CDR2 from the germline V gene are SGHTS and YDEGEE. The CDR3 has 16 residues. CDR3 bases: TGTGCCAGCCCCATAGCATTAGCGGAAATCTGCAATGAGCAGTTCTTC. It is translated as CASPIALAEICNEQFF.

This clonotype came up many times. The chain employs TRBV7-8 and TRBJ2-3, with D perhaps matching TRBD1 (6 bases). The CDR3 runs to 16 residues. Trimming left V 2 bases short and J 0 bases short, with 12 bases between. Germline V gene sequence: CDR1 SGHVS, CDR2 FQNEAQ. DNA for the CDR3: TGTGCCAGCAGCTTACCCAGGGGAAGCAGCACAGATACGCAGTATTTT. It translates to CASSLPRGSSTDTQYF.

This clonotype has just a few counts. The gene calls are TRBV16 and TRBJ1-3; tentatively, D is TRBD1 (5 bases). CDR1 is KGHSY, CDR2 FQNENV, per germline. V shed 0 bases and J shed 4 bases, with 13 bases lying between them. The CDR3 sequence is 16 residues long. The CDR3 DNA sequence: TGTGCCAGCAGCCAATCCGGGCCAGGGAGAGGAAACACCATATATTTT. The encoded protein is CASSQSGPGRGNTIYF.

This chain connects TRBV4-1 to TRBJ2-7, with 7 bases identical to TRBD1. V lost 2 bases and J lost 6; bases outside the gene matches: 4. Germline CDR1 reads MGHRA; CDR2 reads YSYEKL. This CDR3 has 13 residues. The CDR3 DNA reads as TGCGCCAGCAGCCAAACGACAGGGATCGAGCAGTACTTC. Translation: CASSQTTGIEQYF.

V and J are TRBV6-1 and TRBJ2-1; 11 bases are shared with TRBD2. The CDR3 is made up of 16 amino acids. Trimming removed 1 base from V and 8 bases from J; junction bases left unmatched: 7. Germline CDR1 is MNHNS and CDR2 is SASEGT. The CDR3 DNA follows: TGTGCCAGCAGTGAAGGATTAGCGGGGGGGCCGGATGAGCAGTTCTTC. Encoded protein: CASSEGLAGGPDEQFF.

The chain carries TRBV11-2 and TRBJ2-1; 14 bases agree with TRBD2. Germline V gene sequence: CDR1 SGHAT, CDR2 FQNNGV. CDR3 length: 16 amino acids. V lost 5 bases and J lost 8; bases outside the gene matches: 8. CDR3 amino acids: CASSPRLAGGGYEQFF. The CDR3 DNA reads TGTGCCAGCAGCCCGAGACTAGCGGGAGGGGGCTATGAGCAGTTCTTC.